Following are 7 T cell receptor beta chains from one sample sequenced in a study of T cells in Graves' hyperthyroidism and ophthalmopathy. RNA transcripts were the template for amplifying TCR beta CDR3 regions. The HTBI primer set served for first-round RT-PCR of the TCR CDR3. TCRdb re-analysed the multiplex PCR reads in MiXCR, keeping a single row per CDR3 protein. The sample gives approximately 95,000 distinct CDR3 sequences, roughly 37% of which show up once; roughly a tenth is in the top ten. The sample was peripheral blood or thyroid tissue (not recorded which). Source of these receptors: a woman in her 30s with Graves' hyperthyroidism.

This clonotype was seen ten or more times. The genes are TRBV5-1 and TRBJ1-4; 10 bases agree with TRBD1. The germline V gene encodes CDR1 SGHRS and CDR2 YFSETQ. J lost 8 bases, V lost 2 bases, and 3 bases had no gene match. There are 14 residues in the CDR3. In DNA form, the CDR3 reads TGCGCCAGCAGCTTCGGGACAGGGGAAGAAAAACTGTTTTTT. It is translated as CASSFGTGEEKLFF.

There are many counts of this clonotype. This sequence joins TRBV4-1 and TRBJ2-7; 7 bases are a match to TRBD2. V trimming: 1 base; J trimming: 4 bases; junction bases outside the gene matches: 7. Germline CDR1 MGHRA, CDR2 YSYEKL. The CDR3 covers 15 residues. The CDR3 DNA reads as TGCGCCAGCAGCCAAGGGTGGCGGGGGAGGTACGAGCAGTACTTC. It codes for CASSQGWRGRYEQYF.

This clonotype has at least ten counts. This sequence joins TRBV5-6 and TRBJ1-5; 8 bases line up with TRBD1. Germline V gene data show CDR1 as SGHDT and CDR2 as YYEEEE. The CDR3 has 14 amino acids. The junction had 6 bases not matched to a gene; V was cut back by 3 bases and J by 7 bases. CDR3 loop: CASSYTGGMQPQHF. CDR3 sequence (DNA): TGTGCCAGCAGCTATACAGGGGGAATGCAGCCCCAGCATTTT.

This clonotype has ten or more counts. The CDR3 DNA is TGTGCCAGCAGTTCGGGGCGTTATAATTCACCCCTCCACTTT. Its protein is CASSSGRYNSPLHF. The chain recombines TRBV2 with TRBJ1-6; TRBD1 might be the D (5 bases). V shed 5 bases and J shed 4 bases, with 9 bases lying between them. The CDR3 is 14 residues long. Germline V lookup: CDR1 SNHLY, CDR2 FYNNEI.

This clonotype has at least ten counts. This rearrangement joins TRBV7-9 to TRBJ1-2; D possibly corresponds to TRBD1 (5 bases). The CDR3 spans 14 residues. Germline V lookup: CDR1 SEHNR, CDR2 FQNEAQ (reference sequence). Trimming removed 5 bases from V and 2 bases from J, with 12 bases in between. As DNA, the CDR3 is TGTGCCAGCAGCCCGTGGCAGGGAAACTATGGCTACACCTTC. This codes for CASSPWQGNYGYTF.

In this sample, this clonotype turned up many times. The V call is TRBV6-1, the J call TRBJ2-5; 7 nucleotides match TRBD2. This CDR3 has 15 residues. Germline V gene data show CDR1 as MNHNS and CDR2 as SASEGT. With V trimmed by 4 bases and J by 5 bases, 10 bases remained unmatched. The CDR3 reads CASSVRRETGETQYF. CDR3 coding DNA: TGTGCCAGCAGTGTACGGCGGGAGACGGGGGAGACCCAGTACTTC.

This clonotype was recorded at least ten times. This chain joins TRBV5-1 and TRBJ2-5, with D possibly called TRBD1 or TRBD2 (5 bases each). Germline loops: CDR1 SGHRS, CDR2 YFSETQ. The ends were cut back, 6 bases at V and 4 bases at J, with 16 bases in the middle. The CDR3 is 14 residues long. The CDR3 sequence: CASTQTSGRETQYF. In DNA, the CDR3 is TGCGCCAGCACCCAAACTTCAGGGAGAGAGACCCAGTACTTC.